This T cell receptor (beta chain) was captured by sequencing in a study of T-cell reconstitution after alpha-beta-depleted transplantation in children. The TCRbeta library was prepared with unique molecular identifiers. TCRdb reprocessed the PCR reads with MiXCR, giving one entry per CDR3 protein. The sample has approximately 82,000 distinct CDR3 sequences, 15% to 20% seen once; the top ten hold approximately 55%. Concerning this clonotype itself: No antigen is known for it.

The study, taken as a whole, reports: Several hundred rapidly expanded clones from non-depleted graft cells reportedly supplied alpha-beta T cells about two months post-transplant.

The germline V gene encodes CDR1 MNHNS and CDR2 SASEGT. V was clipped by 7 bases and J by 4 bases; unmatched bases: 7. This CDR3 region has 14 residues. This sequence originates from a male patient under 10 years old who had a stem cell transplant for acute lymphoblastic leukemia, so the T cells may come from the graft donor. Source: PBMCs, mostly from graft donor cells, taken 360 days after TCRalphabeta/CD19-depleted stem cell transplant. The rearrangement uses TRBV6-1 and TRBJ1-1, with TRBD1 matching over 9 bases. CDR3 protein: CASTTKTGGTEAFF. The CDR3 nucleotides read TGTGCCAGCACCACTAAGACAGGGGGCACTGAAGCTTTCTTT.